These 27 T cell receptor beta chains share one sample of origin, sequenced in a study of blood T cell dynamics during melanoma immunotherapy. Produced via immunoSEQ multiplex PCR; TCRdb's table is partial and in-frame only. Of 14,000 to 15,000 clones listed, approximately 90% are singletons. Time point specified: week 3, after first cycle of checkpoint inhibitor. The material sequenced was blood, taken from a patient treated with checkpoint blockade. Receptors originate from a human donor with melanoma.

V is TRBV27 and J is TRBJ1-1; D unresolved. Trimming took off 1 base at V and 6 bases at J, with 12 bases between the two ends. The CDR3 sequence is 14 residues long. Germline CDR1 MNHEY, CDR2 SMNVEV (reference sequence). The CDR3 DNA reads as TGTGCCAGCAGTTTATGGCGAGAAGGCGCTGAAGCTTTCTTT. Its translation is CASSLWREGAEAFF.

The J gene is TRBJ2-2, the V gene TRBV7-2, with TRBD1 as a possible D gene (7 bases). Germline values: CDR1 SGHTA, CDR2 FQGNSA. The CDR3 is made up of 14 amino acids. V was trimmed by 10 bases and J by 4 bases, leaving 16 bases between them. CDR3 sequence (DNA): TGTGCCACCAAGGAGGGACAGACCACCGGGGAGCTGTTTTTT. Amino acid sequence: CATKEGQTTGELFF. Combining the CDR3 with reference TRBV7-2 and TRBJ2-2 gives the whole variable domain GAGVSQSPSNKVTEKGKDVELRCDPISGHTALYWYRQSLGQGLEFLIYFQGNSAPDKSGLPSDRFSAERTGGSVSTLTIQRTQQEDSAVYLCATKEGQTTGELFFGEGSRLTVL.

The chain joins TRBV28 to TRBJ2-3; no clear D. Germline CDR1 is MDHEN and CDR2 is SYDVKM. The V end lost 4 bases, the J end lost 5 bases, and 13 bases lay between the germline ends. The CDR3 is 14 amino acids. CDR3 sequence (DNA): TGTGCCAGCAGTTCCCCATTTCCGATAGATACGCAGTATTTT. Protein product: CASSSPFPIDTQYF.

This rearrangement joins TRBV28 to TRBJ1-2, with TRBD1 matching over 11 bases. CDR3 length: 15 residues. Germline CDR1 reads MDHEN; CDR2 reads SYDVKM. With 5 bases clipped from V and 4 bases from J, the junction kept 6 bases outside the gene matches. In DNA, the CDR3 is TGTGCCAGCAGTCCTGGACAGGGGGCGGTCTATGGCTACACCTTC. It yields the protein CASSPGQGAVYGYTF.

The rearrangement links TRBV25-1 to TRBJ1-1; 8 positions agree with TRBD1. With 7 bases clipped from V and 6 bases from J, the junction kept 13 bases outside the gene matches. Germline CDR1 reads MGHDK; CDR2 reads SYGVNS. There are 15 residues in the CDR3. CDR3 region: CASTPRRGPRAEAFF. CDR3 nucleotides: TGTGCCAGCACTCCGCGCAGGGGGCCGCGGGCTGAAGCTTTCTTT. The complete variable domain, with remaining parts taken from reference TRBV25-1 and TRBJ1-1, reads EADIYQTPRYLVIGTGKKITLECSQTMGHDKMYWYQQDPGMELHLIHYSYGVNSTEKGDLSSESTVSRIRTEHFPLTLESARPSHTSQYLCASTPRRGPRAEAFFGQGTRLTVV.

The gene calls are TRBV4-2 and TRBJ2-7; 9 nucleotides agree with TRBD1. With 0 bases clipped from V and 6 bases from J, the junction kept 9 bases outside the gene matches. CDR3 length equals 16 residues. Germline CDR1 and CDR2: LGHNA and YNFKEQ. CDR3 protein: CASSQELGTGSREQYF. For the CDR3, the DNA is TGTGCCAGCAGCCAAGAACTCGGGACAGGGTCCCGCGAGCAGTACTTC.

This chain joins TRBV20-1 and TRBJ2-3, with D hard to call. CDR1 and CDR2 (germline): DFQATT, SNEGSKA (reference sequence). V was trimmed by 3 bases and J by 6 bases, leaving 7 bases between them. The CDR3 extends over 11 amino acids. The DNA of the CDR3 is TGCAGTGCTAGGGTGGCGGATACGCAGTATTTT. Translation: CSARVADTQYF.

This chain connects TRBV5-6 to TRBJ2-2; D possibly matches TRBD1 or TRBD2 (5 bases each). V was pared by 0 bases and J by 4 bases, with 10 bases between. Per the germline V gene, CDR1 is SGHDT and CDR2 is YYEEEE. This CDR3 has 15 amino acids. CDR3 DNA sequence: TGTGCCAGCAGCTTGGTACGGGGCGGCACCGGGGAGCTGTTTTTT. It codes for CASSLVRGGTGELFF.

The chain has TRBV7-9 and TRBJ2-3; TRBD2 aligns across 12 bases. With 4 bases clipped from V and 0 bases from J, the junction kept 8 bases outside the gene matches. Germline CDR1 is SEHNR and CDR2 is FQNEAQ (reference sequence). The CDR3 spans 18 residues. For the CDR3, the DNA is TGTGCCAGCAGCTCACCTAGCGGGAGGGGGCTTAGCACAGATACGCAGTATTTT. Residues: CASSSPSGRGLSTDTQYF.

This clone was seen a few times. The chain employs TRBV7-9 and TRBJ1-5; D gene unclear. The CDR3 covers 15 residues. V shed 1 base and J shed 2 bases, with 9 bases lying between them. Germline V CDR1 and CDR2: SEHNR, FQNEAQ (reference sequence). The CDR3 DNA is TGTGCCAGCAGCTTAGGTGAGGGCCGCAATCAGCCCCAGCATTTT. Its translation: CASSLGEGRNQPQHF.

The V gene is TRBV29-1, the J gene TRBJ2-2; no reliable D call. V dropped 4 bases and J dropped 8 bases, with 14 bases sitting between them. The CDR3 sequence is 13 residues long. Germline values: CDR1 SQVTM, CDR2 ANQGSEA. CDR3 protein: CSVGETPIGELFF. In nucleotides, the CDR3 is TGCAGCGTTGGTGAGACTCCTATAGGGGAGCTGTTTTTT.

This clone appeared once. The genes are TRBV28 and TRBJ2-3; 8 bases match TRBD2. Unmatched junction bases numbered 5, after V lost 7 bases and J lost 2 bases. This CDR3 spans 14 amino acids. The germline CDR1 and CDR2 sequences are MDHEN and SYDVKM. The CDR3 reads CASMTGGHTDTQYF. CDR3 DNA: TGTGCCAGCATGACGGGAGGGCACACAGATACGCAGTATTTT.

The V gene is TRBV4-3, the J gene TRBJ1-1, with TRBD1 matching 9 bases. The CDR3 spans 17 residues. V lost 3 bases and J lost 2; bases outside the gene matches: 10. Per germline, CDR1 LGHNA and CDR2 YSLEER. The CDR3 sequence is CASSQGQGGFGNTEAFF. Here the CDR3 DNA reads TGCGCCAGCAGCCAGGGACAGGGAGGGTTTGGAAACACTGAAGCTTTCTTT.

This chain uses TRBV7-2 with TRBJ2-3; TRBD2 is a possible D gene (5 bases). The CDR3 is made up of 14 amino acids. V was cut by 3 bases and J by 4 bases, with 11 bases left in between. CDR1 SGHTA and CDR2 FQGNSA come from the germline V gene. The CDR3 reads CASSFSQRPDTQYF. The CDR3 nucleotides read TGTGCCAGCAGCTTCTCCCAGCGGCCAGATACGCAGTATTTT.

This clone was counted once. V usage is TRBV10-2 and J usage is TRBJ2-3; 8 bases fit TRBD2. This CDR3 contains 15 residues. After removal of 7 bases from V and 1 base from J, the junction contained 7 bases not matched to a gene. CDR1 and CDR2 (germline): WSHSY, SAAADI. Written as DNA, the CDR3 is TGCGCCAGCATTAGAGCGGGGGCACGCACAGATACGCAGTATTTT. It translates to CASIRAGARTDTQYF.

Only one count was recorded for this clone. The V gene is TRBV7-2, the J gene TRBJ2-5; D is unresolved. The CDR3 spans 13 residues. Germline V gives CDR1 SGHTA, CDR2 FQGNSA. Trimming shortened V by 5 bases and J by 7 bases, and 14 bases separated the two germline ends. In nucleotides, the CDR3 is TGTGCCAGCAGCCCCCGGATCCCCGCGACCCAGTACTTC. It yields the protein CASSPRIPATQYF.

As DNA, the CDR3 is TGTGCCAGCAGCTTGGTGCGGGGTAACACCGGGGAGCTGTTTTTT. It translates to CASSLVRGNTGELFF. The chain is built from TRBV5-5 and TRBJ2-2; D is perhaps TRBD2 (6 bases). Trimming removed 0 bases at V and 2 bases at J, with 8 bases between. CDR1 and CDR2 from the germline V gene are SGHKS and YYEKEE (reference sequence). The CDR3 is 15 amino acids.

The V and J genes are TRBV14 and TRBJ2-7, with D possibly matching TRBD2 (5 bases). CDR1 and CDR2 (germline): SGHDN, FVKESK. This CDR3 is built from 12 residues. V was clipped by 5 bases and J by 5 bases, with 10 bases between them. The CDR3 reads CASSSQRHEQYF. Here the CDR3 DNA reads TGTGCCAGCAGCTCCCAGCGGCACGAGCAGTACTTC.

The rearrangement joins TRBV7-2 to TRBJ2-3; 8 bases align to TRBD2. Losses at the gene ends were 6 bases for V and 0 bases for J; bases not matched to a gene: 2. Germline V gives CDR1 SGHTA, CDR2 FQGNSA. The CDR3 extends over 14 amino acids. CDR3 region: CASSSSGSTDTQYF. The CDR3 DNA reads TGTGCCAGCAGTTCTAGCGGGAGCACAGATACGCAGTATTTT.

By share, this clone ranks as medium-sized. V gene TRBV5-5 combines with J gene TRBJ2-7, with D unresolved. The germline V gene encodes CDR1 SGHKS and CDR2 YYEKEE (reference sequence). The length of the CDR3 is 13 residues. V lost 4 bases and J lost 2, with 10 bases in between. CDR3 DNA: TGTGCCAGCAGCGCTCCACCCGCCTACGAGCAGTACTTC. It is translated as CASSAPPAYEQYF.

The V gene is TRBV7-8, the J gene TRBJ1-2; D not resolved. This CDR3 has 14 amino acids. The germline CDR1 and CDR2 sequences are SGHVS and FQNEAQ. The germline V and J ends were trimmed by 5 bases and 4 bases, with 14 bases remaining between them. CDR3 sequence: CASSLRTATYGYTF. Written as DNA, the CDR3 is TGTGCCAGCAGCCTACGAACGGCCACCTATGGCTACACCTTC.

This clone appeared once. This CDR3 is CASSYSIIDEQPQHF. The CDR3 DNA is TGTGCCAGCAGTTACTCGATTATTGATGAGCAGCCCCAGCATTTT. The chain uses TRBV6-5 and TRBJ1-5, with no clear D. The CDR3 sequence is 15 residues long. V lost 0 bases and J lost 7, with 13 bases in between. The germline CDR1 and CDR2 sequences are MNHEY and SVGAGI.

The chain joins TRBV18 to TRBJ1-2; 10 positions match TRBD1. The germline V gene encodes CDR1 KGHSH and CDR2 LQKENI. The CDR3 spans 14 residues. Trimming took 3 bases from V and 6 from J; bases not matched to a gene: 4. CDR3 region: CASSPGQGFDGYTF. For the CDR3, the DNA is TGTGCCAGCTCACCGGGACAGGGGTTCGATGGCTACACCTTC.

The chain uses TRBV19 and TRBJ1-2; D may be TRBD1 (5 bases). Germline CDR1 is LNHDA and CDR2 is SQIVND (reference sequence). The CDR3 runs 14 residues. V gave up 3 bases and J gave up 4 bases, with 12 bases separating them. CDR3 loop: CASSIPGTAYGYTF. The CDR3 bases are TGTGCCAGTAGTATCCCCGGGACGGCCTATGGCTACACCTTC.

The V call is TRBV4-3, the J call TRBJ2-7; TRBD2 might be the D (6 bases). Germline V gives CDR1 LGHNA, CDR2 YSLEER. Trimming took off 4 bases at V and 3 bases at J, with 16 bases between the two ends. CDR3 length: 15 amino acids. The CDR3 sequence is CASSPQRDFYYEQYF. CDR3 in DNA: TGCGCCAGCAGCCCTCAAAGGGACTTCTACTACGAGCAGTACTTC.

The V gene is TRBV19, the J gene TRBJ1-1; D is ambiguous. This CDR3 contains 15 residues. Germline CDR1 LNHDA, CDR2 SQIVND (reference sequence). V shed 4 bases and J shed 3 bases, with 15 bases lying between them. CDR3 loop: CASSSGGWRYTEAFF. The CDR3 region has the DNA TGTGCCAGTAGTAGCGGAGGGTGGCGGTACACTGAAGCTTTCTTT. Complete variable domain (other parts from reference TRBV19 and TRBJ1-1): DGGITQSPKYLFRKEGQNVTLSCEQNLNHDAMYWYRQDPGQGLRLIYYSQIVNDFQKGDIAEGYSVSREKKESFPLTVTSAQKNPTAFYLCASSSGGWRYTEAFFGQGTRLTVV.

This chain joins TRBV27 and TRBJ2-7; weak D call: TRBD2 (6 bases). V lost 3 bases, J lost 8 bases, and 14 bases lay in between. The CDR3 covers 13 residues. Germline V gene sequence: CDR1 MNHEY, CDR2 SMNVEV (reference sequence). The chain's CDR3 is CASSFREDRQQYF. The CDR3 bases are TGTGCCAGCAGTTTTAGGGAGGACCGGCAGCAGTACTTC.